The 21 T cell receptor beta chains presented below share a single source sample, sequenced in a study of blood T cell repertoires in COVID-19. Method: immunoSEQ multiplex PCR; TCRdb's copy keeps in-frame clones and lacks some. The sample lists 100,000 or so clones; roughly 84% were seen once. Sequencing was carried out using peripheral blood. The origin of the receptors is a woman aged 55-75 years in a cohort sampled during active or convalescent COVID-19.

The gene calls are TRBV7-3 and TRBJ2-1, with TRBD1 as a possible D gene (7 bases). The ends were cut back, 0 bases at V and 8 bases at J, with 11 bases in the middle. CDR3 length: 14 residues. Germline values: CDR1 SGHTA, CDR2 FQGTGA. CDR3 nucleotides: TGTGCCAGCAGCTTAACAGGGGGCGGGGATGAGCAGTTCTTC. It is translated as CASSLTGGGDEQFF.

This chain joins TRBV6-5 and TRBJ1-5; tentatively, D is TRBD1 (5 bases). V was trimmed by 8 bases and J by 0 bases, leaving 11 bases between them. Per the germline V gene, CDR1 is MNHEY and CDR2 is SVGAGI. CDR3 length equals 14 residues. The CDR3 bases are TGTGCCAGCTCCGACGGGGGTAGCAATCAGCCCCAGCATTTT. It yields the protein CASSDGGSNQPQHF.

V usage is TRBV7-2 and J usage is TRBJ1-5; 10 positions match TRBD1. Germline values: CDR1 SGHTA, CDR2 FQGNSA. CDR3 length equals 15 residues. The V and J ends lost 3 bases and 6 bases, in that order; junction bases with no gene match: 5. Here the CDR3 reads CASSFRQGARQPQHF. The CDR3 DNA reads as TGTGCCAGCAGCTTTCGACAGGGGGCGCGTCAGCCCCAGCATTTT.

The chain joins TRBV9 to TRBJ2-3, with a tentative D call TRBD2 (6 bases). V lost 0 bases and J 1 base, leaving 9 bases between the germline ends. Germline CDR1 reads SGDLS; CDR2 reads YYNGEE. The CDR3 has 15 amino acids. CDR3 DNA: TGTGCCAGCAGCGTAGAGGCTAGCGGCACAGATACGCAGTATTTT. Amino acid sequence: CASSVEASGTDTQYF.

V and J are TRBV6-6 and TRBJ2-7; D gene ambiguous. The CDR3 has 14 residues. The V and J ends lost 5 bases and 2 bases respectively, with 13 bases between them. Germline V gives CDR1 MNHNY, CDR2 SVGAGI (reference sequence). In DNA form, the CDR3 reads TGTGCCAGCAGTGCCCCGGTAGAACCCTACGAGCAGTACTTC. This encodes CASSAPVEPYEQYF.

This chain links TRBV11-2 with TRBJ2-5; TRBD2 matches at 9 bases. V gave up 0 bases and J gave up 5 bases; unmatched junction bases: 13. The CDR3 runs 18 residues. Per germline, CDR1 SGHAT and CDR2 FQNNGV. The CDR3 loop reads CASSLDLSAGGHQETQYF. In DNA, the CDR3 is TGTGCCAGCAGCTTAGACTTATCGGCGGGGGGGCATCAGGAGACCCAGTACTTC.

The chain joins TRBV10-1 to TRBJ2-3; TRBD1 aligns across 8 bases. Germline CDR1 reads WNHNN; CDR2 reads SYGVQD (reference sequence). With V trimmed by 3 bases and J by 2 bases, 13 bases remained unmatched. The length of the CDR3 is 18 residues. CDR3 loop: CASSDSQETGVSTDTQYF. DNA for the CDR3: TGCGCCAGCAGTGATTCCCAAGAGACAGGGGTTTCCACAGATACGCAGTATTTT.

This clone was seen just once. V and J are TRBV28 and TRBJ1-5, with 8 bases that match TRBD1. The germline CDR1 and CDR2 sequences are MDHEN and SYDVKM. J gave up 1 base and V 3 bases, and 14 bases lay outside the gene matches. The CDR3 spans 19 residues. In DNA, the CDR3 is TGTGCCAGCAGTTTCCGACAGGGGAGGATTGGAGAGAGCAATCAGCCCCAGCATTTT. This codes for CASSFRQGRIGESNQPQHF.

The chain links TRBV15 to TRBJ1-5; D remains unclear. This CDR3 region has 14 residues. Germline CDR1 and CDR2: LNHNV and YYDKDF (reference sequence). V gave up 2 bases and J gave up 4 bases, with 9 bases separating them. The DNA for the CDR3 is TGTGCCACCAGCAGACCTAACTCTAATCAGCCCCAGCATTTT. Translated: CATSRPNSNQPQHF.

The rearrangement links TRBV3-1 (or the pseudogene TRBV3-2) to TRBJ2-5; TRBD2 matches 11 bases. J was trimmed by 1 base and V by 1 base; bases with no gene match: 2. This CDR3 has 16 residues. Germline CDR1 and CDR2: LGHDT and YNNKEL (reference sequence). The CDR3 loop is CASSQGLAGGQETQYF. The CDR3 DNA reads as TGTGCCAGCAGCCAAGGCCTAGCGGGGGGCCAAGAGACCCAGTACTTC.

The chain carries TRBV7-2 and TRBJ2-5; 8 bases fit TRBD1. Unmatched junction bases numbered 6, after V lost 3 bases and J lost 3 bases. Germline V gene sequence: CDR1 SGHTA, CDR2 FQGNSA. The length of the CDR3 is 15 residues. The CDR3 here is CASSFGSGGEETQYF. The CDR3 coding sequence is TGTGCCAGCAGCTTTGGGTCAGGGGGCGAAGAGACCCAGTACTTC.

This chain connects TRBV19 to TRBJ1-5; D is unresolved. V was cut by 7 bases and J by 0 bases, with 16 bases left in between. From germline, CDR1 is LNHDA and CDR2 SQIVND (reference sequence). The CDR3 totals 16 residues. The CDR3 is CASTRRAGYSNQPQHF. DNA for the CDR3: TGTGCCAGTACCCGGCGGGCAGGCTATAGCAATCAGCCCCAGCATTTT.

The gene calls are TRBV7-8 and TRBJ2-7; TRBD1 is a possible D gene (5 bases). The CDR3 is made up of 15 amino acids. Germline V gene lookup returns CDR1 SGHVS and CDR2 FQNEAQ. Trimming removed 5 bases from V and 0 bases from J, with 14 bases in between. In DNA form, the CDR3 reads TGTGCCAGCAGCCTCCGACAGAGGAGCTCCTACGAGCAGTACTTC. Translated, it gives CASSLRQRSSYEQYF.

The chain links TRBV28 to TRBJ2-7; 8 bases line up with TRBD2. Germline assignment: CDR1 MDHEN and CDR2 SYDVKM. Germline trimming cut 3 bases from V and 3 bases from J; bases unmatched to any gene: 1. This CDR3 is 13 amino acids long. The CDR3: CASSFAGGYEQYF. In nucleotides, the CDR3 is TGTGCCAGCAGTTTCGCGGGAGGCTACGAGCAGTACTTC.

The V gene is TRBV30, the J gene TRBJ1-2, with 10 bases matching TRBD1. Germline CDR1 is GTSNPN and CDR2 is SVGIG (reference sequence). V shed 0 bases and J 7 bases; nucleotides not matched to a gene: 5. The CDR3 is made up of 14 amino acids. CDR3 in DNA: TGTGCCTGGAGTGTACGTGGGACAGGGGTTGGCTACACCTTC. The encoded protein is CAWSVRGTGVGYTF.

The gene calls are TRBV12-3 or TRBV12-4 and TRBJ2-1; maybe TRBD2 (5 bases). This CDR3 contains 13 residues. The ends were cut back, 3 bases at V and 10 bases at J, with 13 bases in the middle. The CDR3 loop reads CASSFRATGEQFF. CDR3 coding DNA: TGTGCCAGCAGTTTCCGGGCCACGGGGGAGCAGTTCTTC.

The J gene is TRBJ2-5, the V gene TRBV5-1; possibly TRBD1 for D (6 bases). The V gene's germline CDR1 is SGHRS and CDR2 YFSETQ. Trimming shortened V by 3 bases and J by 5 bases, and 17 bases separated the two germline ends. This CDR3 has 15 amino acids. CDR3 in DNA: TGCGCCAGCAGCTGGACCTGGGACAAAGGGGAGACCCAGTACTTC. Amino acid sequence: CASSWTWDKGETQYF.

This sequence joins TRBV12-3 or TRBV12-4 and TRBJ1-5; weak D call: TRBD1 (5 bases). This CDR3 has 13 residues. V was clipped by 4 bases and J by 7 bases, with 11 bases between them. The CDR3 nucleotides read TGTGCCAGCAGTTCCGGGGGGGGACAGCCCCAGCATTTT. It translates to CASSSGGGQPQHF.

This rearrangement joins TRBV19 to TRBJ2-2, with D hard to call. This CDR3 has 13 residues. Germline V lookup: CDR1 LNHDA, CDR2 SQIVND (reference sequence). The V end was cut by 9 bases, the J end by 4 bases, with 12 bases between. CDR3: CASRSTITGELFF. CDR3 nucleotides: TGTGCCAGCAGGTCAACCATCACCGGGGAGCTGTTTTTT.

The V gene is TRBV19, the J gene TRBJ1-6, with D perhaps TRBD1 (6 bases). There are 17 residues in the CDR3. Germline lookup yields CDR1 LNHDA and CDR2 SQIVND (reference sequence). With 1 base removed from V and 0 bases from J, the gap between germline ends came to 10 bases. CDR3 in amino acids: CASSIATGSSYNSPLHF. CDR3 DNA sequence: TGTGCCAGTAGTATAGCCACAGGGAGCTCCTATAATTCACCCCTCCACTTT.

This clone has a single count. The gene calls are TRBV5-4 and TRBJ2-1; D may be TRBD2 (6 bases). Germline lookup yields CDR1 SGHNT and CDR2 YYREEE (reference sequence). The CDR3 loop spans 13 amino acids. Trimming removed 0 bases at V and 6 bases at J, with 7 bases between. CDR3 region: CASSLGLVNEQFF. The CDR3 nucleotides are TGTGCCAGCAGCTTGGGACTAGTCAATGAGCAGTTCTTC. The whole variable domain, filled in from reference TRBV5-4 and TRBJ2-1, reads ETGVTQSPTHLIKTRGQQVTLRCSSQSGHNTVSWYQQALGQGPQFIFQYYREEENGRGNFPPRFSGLQFPNYSSELNVNALELDDSALYLCASSLGLVNEQFFGPGTRLTVL.